What follows is one TCR beta chain and its context. This clonotype was counted at least ten times. It has no known antigen specificity. Nothing much larger sits one base from this clone, and base qualities are not available. Hyperthyroidism patients were newly diagnosed, were aged 18 to 65 years, and had a disease duration under 2 months. Anyone with other autoimmune diseases, uncontrolled infections, pregnancy or lactation was excluded from the study. Diagnosis relied on clinical symptoms, serum thyroxine, TRAb, thyroid ultrasound and orbital computed tomography. Trizol reagent was used to extract the total RNA, and its quality was then checked on an Agilent 2100 Bioanalyzer. The data are from a study of Graves' ophthalmopathy and Graves' hyperthyroidism (dated by TCRdb to the late 2010s). Notes on the research overall: Hyperthyroidism was considered stable if no progression to ophthalmopathy occurred within 18 months of follow-up. TCR beta repertoire signatures were used to distinguish Graves' ophthalmopathy from Graves' hyperthyroidism and to predict progression to ophthalmopathy. To explore V-J signatures that separate ophthalmopathy from hyperthyroidism, a discovery set of about a hundred patients was enrolled, consisting of approximately 44 with ophthalmopathy and 55 to 65 with stable hyperthyroidism. After sampling, hyperthyroidism patients received methimazole starting at 30 mg daily, and ophthalmopathy patients received high-dose intravenous methylprednisolone. In five or six hyperthyroidism patients, T-cell repertoires of thyroid tissue and blood were compared. The independent validation cohort included about 19 hyperthyroidism patients plus 17 patients who later progressed from hyperthyroidism to ophthalmopathy. In total, some 130 blood samples were TCR-sequenced: 43 ophthalmopathy, roughly 80 hyperthyroidism and about 17 hyperthyroidism-to-ophthalmopathy patients.

TCR beta CDR3 regions were amplified from RNA transcripts for repertoire sequencing. The first round was an RT-PCR using HTBI primers with the Qiagen OneStep RT-PCR kit, and this first round was followed by a second-round multiplex PCR, then size selection and purification. The libraries underwent paired-end sequencing with 100 bp reads on an Illumina HiSeq2000. The paper's data handling went like this. SOAPnuke was used for read processing, and reads with adapters, uncalled bases, a mean Phred below 15, or no exact constant-primer or identifier match were discarded. COPE v1.2.5 was used to merge the high-quality paired reads. Unique nucleotide sequences were defined as clonotypes and aligned to IMGT TRB V, D and J references using MiTCR v1.1. Analysis was restricted to V-J combinations with a frequency above 0.0001, which covered about 99% of repertoires. A TCR clonal expansion and chaos score per V-J combination was defined as the ratio of F50 clonal expansion to chaos observed in the TCRdist matrix. Welch's t-statistics and random forest were used to narrow the features down to roughly twelve V-J combinations, which were then fed into a naive Bayes classifier. Thyroid-blood repertoire similarity was quantified with the Morisita-Horn index. The public reads were run again by TCRdb, first through fastp at Q25 and then through MiXCR, and only productive beta chains were kept. Each entry is one CDR3 protein sequence, shown with its most common DNA and genes. The V and J calls and clone size come from TCRdb's table, not from the authors' own analysis. Across this sample there are 580,000 or so distinct CDR3 sequences, with roughly 39% seen only once. The ten top clones hold about 4% of the sample.

The paper as a whole reports these results and caveats: Ophthalmopathy was separated from stable hyperthyroidism by the 13-signature model with 85% to 90% sensitivity and less than 82% specificity in cross-validation and with 80%/75% in the test set. Most expanded thyroid clonotypes with a frequency above 0.001 also appeared in blood, which suggests that blood repertoires may reflect the immune response in the thyroid. No statistical method was used to set the sample size in advance, and the investigators knew which group each participant was assigned to. In validation, the model predicted ophthalmopathy progression with nearly 71% sensitivity and roughly 72% specificity; roughly 12 predicted patients were CT-confirmed with GO in a median of about 7.1 months.

This receptor was identified in an adult man with Graves' hyperthyroidism. Sequenced input: peripheral blood or thyroid tissue (not recorded which).

The CDR3 region has the sequence CSVEQTGFAGELFF. In nucleotides, the sequence is TGCAGCGTTGAGCAGACAGGGTTCGCCGGGGAGCTGTTTTTT. The rearrangement joined TRBV29-1 to TRBJ2-2, and TRBD1 aligns with 7 junction nucleotides. Per the germline V gene, SQVTM is the CDR1 and ANQGSEA is the CDR2. The CDR3 sequence holds 14 residues, the cysteine and phenylalanine included. The read is trimmed to its CDR3 DNA, 42 bases read in frame from base 1. V ends up 3 bases short and J 6 bases short, with an unmatched junction base count of 7.